The 22 T cell receptor beta chains given below trace back to one sample, sequenced in a study of blood T cell repertoires in COVID-19. The protocol was immunoSEQ multiplex PCR, while the TCRdb copy is restricted to in-frame clones and leaves out a portion. Of 340,000 or so clones listed, roughly 91% are singletons. Material for sequencing was peripheral blood. All receptors derive from a man over 45 with active or convalescent COVID-19.

The V gene is TRBV5-1, the J gene TRBJ2-3; 9 bases are shared with TRBD2. This CDR3 is 16 amino acids long. V trimming: 2 bases; J trimming: 1 base; junction bases outside the gene matches: 5. Germline V gives CDR1 SGHRS, CDR2 YFSETQ. Here the CDR3 reads CASSFIGGGGTDTQYF. The CDR3 nucleotides read TGCGCCAGCAGCTTCATCGGCGGGGGGGGCACAGATACGCAGTATTTT.

V is TRBV7-2 and J is TRBJ2-3, with 11 bases lining up with TRBD2. The junction had 13 bases not matched to a gene; V was cut back by 5 bases and J by 6 bases. CDR1 and CDR2 (germline): SGHTA, FQGNSA. CDR3 length: 17 residues. CDR3 region: CASSPRGSGGASDTQYF. DNA for the CDR3: TGTGCCAGCAGCCCTCGGGGTAGCGGGGGGGCTTCGGATACGCAGTATTTT.

This clone was seen a handful of times. J is TRBJ1-1 and V is TRBV6-7; 9 bases line up with TRBD1. TRBV6-7 qualifies as an ORF whose function is uncertain. The trim removed 8 bases at V and 1 base at J, leaving 8 bases unmatched. This CDR3 is 15 amino acids long. CDR3 protein: CASLITGGQNTEAFF. Here the CDR3 DNA reads TGTGCCAGCCTTATTACAGGGGGCCAGAACACTGAAGCTTTCTTT.

In this sample, this clone turned up a few times. The chain recombines TRBV30 with TRBJ2-4, with D maybe TRBD2 (6 bases). V lost 0 bases and J 9 bases, leaving 9 bases between the germline ends. The CDR3 totals 12 residues. The germline V gene encodes CDR1 GTSNPN and CDR2 SVGIG (reference sequence). In nucleotides, the CDR3 is TGTGCCTGGAGTGTTCTGGGGGGCATTCAGTACTTC. The encoded protein is CAWSVLGGIQYF.

J is TRBJ1-4 and V is TRBV23-1; D uncertain. TRBV23-1 is an open reading frame whose function is uncertain. The V and J ends lost 2 bases and 0 bases respectively, with 13 bases between them. The CDR3 length is 17 residues. The CDR3 coding sequence is TGCGCCAGCAGTCAAATTTGCCGGGTTACAACTAATGAAAAACTGTTTTTT. This sequence encodes CASSQICRVTTNEKLFF.

This rearrangement joins TRBV27 to TRBJ1-5; tentative D call: TRBD1 (5 bases). V lost 0 bases to trimming and J lost 0 bases, with 18 bases between them. The CDR3 has 19 residues. CDR1 MNHEY and CDR2 SMNVEV come from the germline V gene (reference sequence). CDR3 sequence (DNA): TGTGCCAGCAGTTTATCTGGTATCCAGGGTATCGATAGCAATCAGCCCCAGCATTTT. This sequence encodes CASSLSGIQGIDSNQPQHF.

The rearrangement uses TRBV7-2 and TRBJ2-7; D gene unclear. This CDR3 is built from 13 residues. V lost 0 bases, J lost 8 bases, and 11 bases lay in between. Germline CDR1 reads SGHTA; CDR2 reads FQGNSA. CDR3 sequence: CASSLASRLKQYF. CDR3 DNA sequence: TGTGCCAGCAGCTTAGCGTCCAGACTCAAGCAGTACTTC.

The chain links TRBV14 to TRBJ1-1; unclear D gene. Germline-derived CDR1 and CDR2 are SGHDN and FVKESK. CDR3 length equals 13 residues. V lost 1 base and J lost 5, with 8 bases in between. The CDR3 here is CASSQAILTEAFF. Written as DNA, the CDR3 is TGTGCCAGCAGCCAAGCTATACTGACTGAAGCTTTCTTT.

This chain uses TRBV27 with TRBJ1-2; D might be TRBD1 (6 bases). Germline V gene lookup returns CDR1 MNHEY and CDR2 SMNVEV (reference sequence). V lost 5 bases and J lost 4, with 17 bases in between. The length of the CDR3 is 15 residues. This CDR3 is CASSPHRAGAYGYTF. CDR3 nucleotide sequence: TGTGCCAGCAGTCCCCACAGGGCGGGGGCCTATGGCTACACCTTC.

The chain is built from TRBV2 and TRBJ1-2; possibly TRBD1 for D (6 bases). This CDR3 has 15 amino acids. Germline values: CDR1 SNHLY, CDR2 FYNNEI. The germline V and J ends were trimmed by 4 bases and 4 bases, with 16 bases remaining between them. The CDR3 sequence: CASSVRPDRLYGYTF. CDR3 nucleotides: TGTGCCAGCAGTGTCCGACCAGACAGGCTCTATGGCTACACCTTC.

The V and J genes are TRBV19 and TRBJ1-5; 9 nucleotides match TRBD1. Germline CDR1 and CDR2: LNHDA and SQIVND (reference sequence). The CDR3 totals 14 residues. Germline trimming cut 6 bases from V and 4 bases from J; bases unmatched to any gene: 4. CDR3 in amino acids: CASRGQGVNQPQHF. The CDR3 coding sequence is TGTGCCAGTAGGGGACAGGGTGTGAATCAGCCCCAGCATTTT.

This clone came up once. The chain couples TRBV28 to TRBJ2-7; possible D gene TRBD1, 6 bases. V was trimmed by 7 bases and J by 1 base, leaving 11 bases between them. The CDR3 contains 13 residues. Germline CDR1 MDHEN, CDR2 SYDVKM. CDR3 DNA: TGTGCCAGCAACGGACAGATTTCCTACGAGCAGTACTTC. Protein sequence: CASNGQISYEQYF.

The rearrangement links TRBV19 to TRBJ2-2; D gene unclear. This CDR3 region has 12 residues. V lost 3 bases to trimming and J lost 6 bases, with 5 bases between them. Looked up from germline, CDR1 is LNHDA and CDR2 is SQIVND (reference sequence). In nucleotides, the CDR3 is TGTGCCAGTAGTATTGAGTCCGGGGAGCTGTTTTTT. Its protein is CASSIESGELFF.

CDR3 DNA sequence: TGTGCCAGCAGTTTATCGAGGGGACAGGCCCACGAGCAGTACTTC. Translated: CASSLSRGQAHEQYF. This chain connects TRBV27 to TRBJ2-7, with 8 bases matching TRBD1. The CDR3 runs 15 residues. The junction had 6 bases not matched to a gene; V was cut back by 0 bases and J by 5 bases. From germline, CDR1 is MNHEY and CDR2 SMNVEV (reference sequence).

This CDR3 is CASSNTGAMRYEQYF. The CDR3 DNA follows: TGTGCCAGCAGTAACACAGGGGCGATGCGCTACGAGCAGTACTTC. V usage is TRBV28 and J usage is TRBJ2-7, with 7 bases matching TRBD1. J gave up 3 bases and V 5 bases, and 10 bases lay outside the gene matches. This CDR3 has 15 residues. CDR1 is MDHEN and CDR2 is SYDVKM in the germline V gene.

This chain connects TRBV28 to TRBJ1-5; D not certain. Trimming cost V 6 bases and J 1 base, with 10 bases left between them. Germline CDR1 is MDHEN and CDR2 is SYDVKM. The CDR3 has 14 amino acids. As DNA, the CDR3 is TGTGCCAGCAGCACGGCAGGCAGCAATCAGCCCCAGCATTTT. As protein: CASSTAGSNQPQHF.

The chain has TRBV19 and TRBJ2-5; 12 bases are shared with TRBD2. The CDR3 runs 16 residues. J was trimmed by 0 bases and V by 4 bases; bases with no gene match: 3. The germline gives CDR1 LNHDA, CDR2 SQIVND (reference sequence). The CDR3 sequence is CASSKTSGSNQETQYF. The CDR3 nucleotides read TGTGCCAGTAGTAAGACTAGCGGGAGTAACCAAGAGACCCAGTACTTC.

The V and J genes are TRBV2 and TRBJ1-1; D gene uncertain. The CDR3 is 14 residues long. Germline V gene data show CDR1 as SNHLY and CDR2 as FYNNEI. Trimming left V 5 bases short and J 0 bases short, with 10 bases between. Here the CDR3 reads CASSITLLNTEAFF. In DNA form, the CDR3 reads TGTGCCAGCAGTATTACATTGCTGAACACTGAAGCTTTCTTT.

A single count supports this clone. The chain combines TRBV5-5 with TRBJ1-2; TRBD1 might be the D (6 bases). CDR1 and CDR2 from the germline V gene are SGHKS and YYEKEE (reference sequence). This CDR3 is 13 amino acids long. Trimming took 4 bases from V and 5 from J, leaving 12 bases between them. The CDR3 DNA follows: TGTGCCAGCAGCCCTCGGGACAATTATGGCTACACCTTC. Protein: CASSPRDNYGYTF.

The V and J genes are TRBV18 and TRBJ2-3; TRBD2 aligns across 14 bases. The V gene's germline CDR1 is KGHSH and CDR2 LQKENI. V lost 3 bases and J lost 4; bases outside the gene matches: 9. The length of the CDR3 is 18 residues. In nucleotides, the CDR3 is TGTGCCAGCTCACCCGCGCCGGGACTAGCGGGAGTTTCAGATACGCAGTATTTT. It is translated as CASSPAPGLAGVSDTQYF. Using reference TRBV18 and TRBJ2-3 for the parts outside the CDR3, the full variable domain is NAGVMQNPRHLVRRRGQEARLRCSPMKGHSHVYWYRQLPEEGLKFMVYLQKENIIDESGMPKERFSAEFPKEGPSILRIQQVVRGDSAAYFCASSPAPGLAGVSDTQYFGPGTRLTVL.

V is TRBV5-4 and J is TRBJ1-1; 7 positions agree with TRBD1. The CDR3 extends over 15 amino acids. Germline assignment: CDR1 SGHNT and CDR2 YYREEE (reference sequence). After removal of 7 bases from V and 10 bases from J, the junction contained 19 bases not matched to a gene. The CDR3 region is CASLPRNDRAEGAFF. In nucleotides, the CDR3 is TGTGCCAGCTTGCCCCGAAATGACAGGGCAGAGGGAGCTTTCTTT.

This sequence joins TRBV6-6 and TRBJ2-5, with TRBD2 as a possible D gene (5 bases). The CDR3 is 12 amino acids. CDR1 and CDR2 from the germline V gene are MNHNY and SVGAGI (reference sequence). With 6 bases removed from V and 3 bases from J, the gap between germline ends came to 8 bases. The CDR3 spells CASSRTEETQYF. CDR3 coding DNA: TGTGCCAGCAGCCGGACTGAAGAGACCCAGTACTTC.